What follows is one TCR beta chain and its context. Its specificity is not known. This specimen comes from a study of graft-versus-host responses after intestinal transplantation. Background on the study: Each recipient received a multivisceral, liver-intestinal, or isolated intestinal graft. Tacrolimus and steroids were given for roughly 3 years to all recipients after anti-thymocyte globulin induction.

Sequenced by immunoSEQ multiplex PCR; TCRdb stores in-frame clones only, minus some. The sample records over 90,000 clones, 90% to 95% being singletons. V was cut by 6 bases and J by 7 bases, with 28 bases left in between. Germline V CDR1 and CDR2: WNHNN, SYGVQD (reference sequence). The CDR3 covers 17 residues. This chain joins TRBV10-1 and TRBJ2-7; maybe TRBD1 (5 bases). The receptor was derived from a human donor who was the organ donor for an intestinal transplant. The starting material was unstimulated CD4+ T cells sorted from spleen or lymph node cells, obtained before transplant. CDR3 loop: CASSPPSGLFPKGEQYF. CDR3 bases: TGCGCCAGCAGCCCCCCCTCGGGTCTGTTCCCTAAGGGGGAGCAGTACTTC.